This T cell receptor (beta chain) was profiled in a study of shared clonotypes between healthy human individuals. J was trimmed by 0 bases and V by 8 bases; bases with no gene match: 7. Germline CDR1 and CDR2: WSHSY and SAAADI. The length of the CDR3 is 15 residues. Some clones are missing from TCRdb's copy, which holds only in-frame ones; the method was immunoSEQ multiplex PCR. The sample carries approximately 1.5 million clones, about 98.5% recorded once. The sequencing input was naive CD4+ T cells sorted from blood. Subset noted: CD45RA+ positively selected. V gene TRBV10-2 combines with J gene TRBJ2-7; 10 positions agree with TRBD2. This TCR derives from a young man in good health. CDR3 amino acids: CASGRLAGGSYEQYF. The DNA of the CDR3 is TGCGCCAGCGGCCGACTAGCGGGCGGCTCCTACGAGCAGTACTTC.